These T cell receptor beta chains were read from a single sample in a study of blood T cell repertoires in COVID-19. Profiling relied on immunoSEQ multiplex PCR, and the TCRdb table lists in-frame clones only, not all of them. The sample lists more than 200,000 clones; 80% to 90% were seen once. The sequencing sample was made of PBMCs or T cells enriched from blood (not recorded which). The receptors were sampled from a woman aged 30 to 39 who had recovered from COVID-19. Each CDR3 is given with its conserved first and last residue. Fields, in order: D gene, V gene, J gene, clone size, CDR3 DNA, CDR3 protein. D genes are given only for firm matches. Where a row states a size, it is once, few, many or the class of an expanded clone; other rows omit it.

.	TRBV5-1	TRBJ2-7	.	TGCGCCAGCAGCTTGGTGGTAGAGCCCTACGAGCAGTACTTC	CASSLVVEPYEQYF
.	TRBV19	TRBJ2-2	.	TGTGCCAGTAGTATAGTGGTGAGGACCGGGGAGCTGTTTTTT	CASSIVVRTGELFF
.	TRBV25-1	TRBJ1-1	.	TGTGCCAGCAGTCCGACAGAGAACACTGAAGCTTTCTTT	CASSPTENTEAFF
.	TRBV30	TRBJ2-7	.	TGTGCCTGGAAGAAGGGGTACGAGCAGTACTTC	CAWKKGYEQYF
.	TRBV29-1	TRBJ1-1	.	TGCAGCGTACCCAGGGCAGGGGCTGAAGCTTTCTTT	CSVPRAGAEAFF
.	TRBV4-3	TRBJ2-7	once	TGCGCCAGCAGCCAAGATCGGGGTATCACTTACGAGCAGTACTTC	CASSQDRGITYEQYF
.	TRBV4-3	TRBJ2-7	few	TGCGCCAGCAGCCAAGTAAGAGACTCGTCCTACGAGCAGTACTTC	CASSQVRDSSYEQYF
.	TRBV6-5	TRBJ2-3	.	TGTGCCAGCAGTTGGAGGGGTTGGGCTAGCACAGATACGCAGTATTTT	CASSWRGWASTDTQYF
.	TRBV7-9	TRBJ2-1	.	TGTGCCAGCAGCTTAGTCCAGCGGAGGCAACACAATGAGCAGTTCTTC	CASSLVQRRQHNEQFF
TRBD2	TRBV11-3	TRBJ2-1	.	TGTGCCAGCAGCCCTGGACTAGCGGGTAGTAATGAGCAGTTCTTC	CASSPGLAGSNEQFF
.	TRBV27	TRBJ1-1	.	TGTGCCAGCAGCCCTAGGTTCATACGGGACTACCTCCCGAGGAACACTGAAGCTTTCTTT	CASSPRFIRDYLPRNTEAFF
TRBD2	TRBV10-3	TRBJ2-1	.	TGTGCCATCAGTCCGGGACTAGCGGGATCCAATGAGCAGTTCTTC	CAISPGLAGSNEQFF
TRBD1	TRBV6-5	TRBJ2-3	.	TGTGCCAGCAGTTGGACAGGGAGTTCTAGCACAGATACGCAGTATTTT	CASSWTGSSSTDTQYF
.	TRBV9	TRBJ2-3	.	TGTGCCAGCAGCGTTTCCGGACGGGGACTGGATACGCAGTATTTT	CASSVSGRGLDTQYF
.	TRBV28	TRBJ1-1	.	TGTGCCAGCAGTTTATGGGCCCGAGGGATGAGCACTGAAGCTTTCTTT	CASSLWARGMSTEAFF
.	TRBV7-6	TRBJ2-1	.	TGTGCCAGCAGCTTAGGATTAGAAACGGGAGTTCCCAACAATGAGCAGTTCTTC	CASSLGLETGVPNNEQFF
TRBD2	TRBV25-1	TRBJ2-1	.	TGTGCCAGCAGTGAGGGACGACTAGCGGGAGTCGTAGGTAATGAGCAGTTCTTC	CASSEGRLAGVVGNEQFF
.	TRBV14	TRBJ1-1	.	TGTGCCAGCAGCCACCTACCGGGGGGGCGAACTGAAGCTTTCTTT	CASSHLPGGRTEAFF
TRBD1	TRBV25-1	TRBJ1-6	once	TGTGCCAGCAGTGGGTTCACAGGGGCTAATTCACCCCTCCACTTT	CASSGFTGANSPLHF
.	TRBV5-1	TRBJ1-3	.	TGCGCCAGCAGCTTAGCACAGAGTACCTCTGGAAACACCATATATTTT	CASSLAQSTSGNTIYF
.	TRBV7-2	TRBJ2-1	.	TGTGCCAGTCGGACTCAGGGGTACAATGAGCAGTTCTTC	CASRTQGYNEQFF
.	TRBV7-8	TRBJ1-4	.	TGTGCCAGCAGCCCGCAACAGGGCCTAAATGAAAAACTGTTTTTT	CASSPQQGLNEKLFF
TRBD2	TRBV10-3	TRBJ2-1	.	TGTGCCATCAGTGACCCTTGGCGGGGGGGAGGCTACAATGAGCAGTTCTTC	CAISDPWRGGGYNEQFF
TRBD2	TRBV20-1	TRBJ2-7	.	TGCAGTGCCTATGGGGGGGGCGAGCAGTACTTC	CSAYGGGEQYF
TRBD1	TRBV30	TRBJ1-4	.	TGTGCCTGGGCGGGACAGGTTAAGGGAAAACTGTTTTTT	CAWAGQVKGKLFF
.	TRBV28	TRBJ1-5	.	TGTGCCAGCAGCCCCCACGGGGGGGACAATCAGCCCCAGCATTTT	CASSPHGGDNQPQHF
TRBD1	TRBV2	TRBJ1-2	.	TGTGCCAGCAGCGTCCGGACAGGGCGTCAGGGCTACACCTTC	CASSVRTGRQGYTF
TRBD1	TRBV10-3	TRBJ1-2	.	TGTGCCACTACGCTAAACCGGGACAGCTCGGGCTACACCTTC	CATTLNRDSSGYTF
.	TRBV4-3	TRBJ1-5	.	TGCGCCAGCAGTCCAGACATCAATCAGCCCCAGCATTTT	CASSPDINQPQHF
TRBD2	TRBV19	TRBJ2-3	.	TGTGCCAGTAGGACCCAGCGGGAGGGCCGCGATACGCAGTATTTT	CASRTQREGRDTQYF
.	TRBV11-2	TRBJ2-1	.	TGTGCCAGCAGCGGCCGGGCCTACAATGAGCAGTTCTTC	CASSGRAYNEQFF
TRBD1	TRBV19	TRBJ1-1	few	TGTGCCAGTAGTATCCCGACAGGGGGGATGACTGAAGCTTTCTTT	CASSIPTGGMTEAFF
.	TRBV7-7	TRBJ2-2	.	TGTGCTAGCAGCCTATCCGGGACACCGAACACCGGGGAGCTGTTTTTT	CASSLSGTPNTGELFF
TRBD1	TRBV19	TRBJ1-5	.	TGTGCCAGTAGTACCGGGACAGGGGTTAAGAATCAGCCCCAGCATTTT	CASSTGTGVKNQPQHF
.	TRBV5-8	TRBJ2-7	.	TGTGCCAGCAGCTTGTCTAGGGGGAGAAGGGACGAGCAGTACTTC	CASSLSRGRRDEQYF
.	TRBV19	TRBJ1-1	.	TGTGCCAGTAGTCGAGGACAGTGGAACACTGAAGCTTTCTTT	CASSRGQWNTEAFF
TRBD1	TRBV5-1	TRBJ1-1	.	TGCGCCAGCAGCTTGGTTGGGACAGGGGACACTGAAGCTTTCTTT	CASSLVGTGDTEAFF
TRBD1	TRBV28	TRBJ2-5	.	TGTGCCAGCAGTCCATGGGACAGGGACTACCGCGAGACCCAGTACTTC	CASSPWDRDYRETQYF
.	TRBV11-2	TRBJ2-7	.	TGTGCCAGCAGCTTAGATGTCCCGGTTAGCGCCTACGAGCAGTACTTC	CASSLDVPVSAYEQYF
TRBD1	TRBV30	TRBJ1-2	.	TGTGCCTGGCAGACGGACAGGGCATACGGCTACACCTTC	CAWQTDRAYGYTF
.	TRBV28	TRBJ1-2	.	TGTGCCAGCAGCCTTCTCGGGTATGGCTACACCTTC	CASSLLGYGYTF
.	TRBV7-2	TRBJ2-7	once	TGTGCCAGCAGCTTAGTGCCCCAGGGTGGAAGGTACGAGCAGTACTTC	CASSLVPQGGRYEQYF
.	TRBV5-8	TRBJ1-1	.	TGTGCCGCCAATAGGCAGGGGTGGACTGAAGCTTTCTTT	CAANRQGWTEAFF
.	TRBV25-1	TRBJ1-1	.	TGTGCCAGCAGTGGCAGCTGGGCCACTGAAGCTTTCTTT	CASSGSWATEAFF
.	TRBV5-4	TRBJ1-5	.	TGTGCCTCTACAAGGGGGGGGCCTGGCAATCAGCCCCAGCATTTT	CASTRGGPGNQPQHF
.	TRBV28	TRBJ2-6	.	TGTGCCAGCAGTCCCATCCTACAGGGCTCTGGGGCCAACGTCCTGACTTTC	CASSPILQGSGANVLTF
.	TRBV5-1	TRBJ1-1	few	TGCGCCAGCAGCTTGGCCTCCAACACTGAAGCTTTCTTT	CASSLASNTEAFF
.	TRBV30	TRBJ2-7	.	TGTGCCTGGAGCGTTCAGGGAGGGGGCGAGCAGTACTTC	CAWSVQGGGEQYF
TRBD1	TRBV5-1	TRBJ1-2	.	TGCGCCAGCAGAACGGGAGGGGGCACAAACTATGGCTACACCTTC	CASRTGGGTNYGYTF
.	TRBV11-2	TRBJ2-1	once	TGTGCCAGCAGCAGAACGCCGGGTTCCCCGGCGGGAGAGCAGTTCTTC	CASSRTPGSPAGEQFF
TRBD1	TRBV5-6	TRBJ1-4	.	TGTGCCAGCAGCTTGGGGCAGGGGGCTAATGAAAAACTGTTTTTT	CASSLGQGANEKLFF
.	TRBV3-1/TRBV3-2	TRBJ1-3	.	TGTGCCAGCAGCCCCCTTGGCCGCAGTGGAAACACCATATATTTT	CASSPLGRSGNTIYF
TRBD1	TRBV28	TRBJ1-2	.	TGTGCCAGCGGCGACAGGGGCGTAGGCTATGGCTACACCTTC	CASGDRGVGYGYTF
TRBD2	TRBV4-2	TRBJ2-1	.	TGTGCCAGCAGCCAAGATACGGGGACTAGCGGGGTGAATGAGCAGTTCTTC	CASSQDTGTSGVNEQFF